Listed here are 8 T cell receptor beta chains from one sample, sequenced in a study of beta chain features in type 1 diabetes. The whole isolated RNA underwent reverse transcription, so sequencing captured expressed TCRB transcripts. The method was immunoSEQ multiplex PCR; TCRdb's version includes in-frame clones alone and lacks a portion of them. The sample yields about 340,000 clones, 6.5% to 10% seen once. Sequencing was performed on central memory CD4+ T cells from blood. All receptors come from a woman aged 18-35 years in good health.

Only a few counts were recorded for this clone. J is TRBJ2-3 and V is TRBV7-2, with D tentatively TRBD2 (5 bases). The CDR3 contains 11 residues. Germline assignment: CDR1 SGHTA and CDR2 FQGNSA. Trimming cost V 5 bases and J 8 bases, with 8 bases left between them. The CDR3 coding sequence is TGTGCCAGCAGCCCCCGGGGTACGCAGTATTTT. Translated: CASSPRGTQYF.

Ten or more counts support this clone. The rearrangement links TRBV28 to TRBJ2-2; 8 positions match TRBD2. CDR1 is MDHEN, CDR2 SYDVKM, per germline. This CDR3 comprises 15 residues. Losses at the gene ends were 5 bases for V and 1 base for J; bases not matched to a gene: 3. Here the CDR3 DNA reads TGTGCCAGCAGTAAAGCGGGAGTGAACACCGGGGAGCTGTTTTTT. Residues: CASSKAGVNTGELFF.

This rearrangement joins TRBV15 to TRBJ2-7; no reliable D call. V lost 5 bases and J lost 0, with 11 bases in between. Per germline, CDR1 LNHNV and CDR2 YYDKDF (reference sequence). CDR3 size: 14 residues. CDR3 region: CATSPRSSSYEQYF. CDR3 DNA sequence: TGTGCCACCAGCCCCCGGTCGAGCTCCTACGAGCAGTACTTC.

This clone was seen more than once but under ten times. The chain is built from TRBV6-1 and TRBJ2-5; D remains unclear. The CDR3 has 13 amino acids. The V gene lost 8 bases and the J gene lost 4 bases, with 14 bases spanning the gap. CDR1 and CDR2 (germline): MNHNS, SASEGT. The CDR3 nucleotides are TGTGCCAGCGATATTGGGTTCCGAGAGACCCAGTACTTC. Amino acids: CASDIGFRETQYF.

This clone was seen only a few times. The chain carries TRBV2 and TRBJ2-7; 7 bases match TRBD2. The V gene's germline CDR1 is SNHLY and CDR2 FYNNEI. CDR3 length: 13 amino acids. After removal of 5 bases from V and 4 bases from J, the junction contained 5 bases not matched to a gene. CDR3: CASSRMGGYEQYF. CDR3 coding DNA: TGTGCCAGCAGTCGAATGGGGGGGTACGAGCAGTACTTC. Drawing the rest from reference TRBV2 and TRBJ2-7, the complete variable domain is EPEVTQTPSHQVTQMGQEVILRCVPISNHLYFYWYRQILGQKVEFLVSFYNNEISEKSEIFDDQFSVERPDGSNFTLKIRSTKLEDSAMYFCASSRMGGYEQYFGPGTRLTVT.

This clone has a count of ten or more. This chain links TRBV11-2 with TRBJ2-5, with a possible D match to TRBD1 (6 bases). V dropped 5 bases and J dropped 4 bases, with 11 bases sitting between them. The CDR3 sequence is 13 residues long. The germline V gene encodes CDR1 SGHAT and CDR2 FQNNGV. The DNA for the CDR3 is TGTGCCAGCAGCCGTACAGGGCCAGAGACCCAGTACTTC. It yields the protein CASSRTGPETQYF.

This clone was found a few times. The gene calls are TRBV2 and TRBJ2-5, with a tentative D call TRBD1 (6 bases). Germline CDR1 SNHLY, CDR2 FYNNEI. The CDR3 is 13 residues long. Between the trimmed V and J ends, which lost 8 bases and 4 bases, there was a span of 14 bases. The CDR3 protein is CASETQGTETQYF. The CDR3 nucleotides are TGTGCCAGCGAAACACAGGGAACAGAGACCCAGTACTTC.

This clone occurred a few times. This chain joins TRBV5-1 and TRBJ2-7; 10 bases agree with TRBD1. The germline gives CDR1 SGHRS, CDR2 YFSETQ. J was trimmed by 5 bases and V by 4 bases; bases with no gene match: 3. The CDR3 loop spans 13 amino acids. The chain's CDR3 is CASSQGQGNEQYF. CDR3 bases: TGCGCCAGCAGCCAGGGACAGGGGAACGAGCAGTACTTC. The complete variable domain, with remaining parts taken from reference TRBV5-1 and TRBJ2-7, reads KAGVTQTPRYLIKTRGQQVTLSCSPISGHRSVSWYQQTPGQGLQFLFEYFSETQRNKGNFPGRFSGRQFSNSRSEMNVSTLELGDSALYLCASSQGQGNEQYFGPGTRLTVT.